A single sample is the source of the 3 T cell receptor beta chains below, sequenced in a study of OX40 agonist ivuxolimab in advanced cancers. The repertoire was sequenced with immunoSEQ multiplex PCR; TCRdb's copy has only in-frame clones and lacks some. The sample has more than 20,000 clones; about 89% are singletons. The sequenced sample was CD4+ or CD8+ T cells sorted from blood, obtained in a trial of the OX40 agonist ivuxolimab. Receptor source: an adult with an advanced solid tumor such as melanoma, head and neck, liver or kidney cancer.

The chain recombines TRBV10-3 with TRBJ2-5; 12 bases map to TRBD2. V lost 6 bases and J lost 2; bases outside the gene matches: 4. Germline CDR1 and CDR2: ENHRY and SYGVKD. The CDR3 is made up of 15 amino acids. This CDR3 is CAISSLAGGQETQYF. The CDR3 DNA reads as TGTGCCATCAGCTCACTAGCGGGGGGACAAGAGACCCAGTACTTC.

This clone came up once. The V call is TRBV6-7, the J call TRBJ2-7; maybe TRBD1 (6 bases). TRBV6-7 belongs to the ORF category, with a function that is uncertain. The CDR3 is 15 amino acids. Trimming stripped 7 bases from V and 2 bases from J, with 18 bases between. Written as DNA, the CDR3 is TGTGCCAGCACTACAATCAGGCAGGGGACCTACGAGCAGTACTTC. It is translated as CASTTIRQGTYEQYF.

The chain links TRBV29-1 to TRBJ2-1; 10 bases are a match to TRBD2. V trimming: 7 bases; J trimming: 3 bases; junction bases outside the gene matches: 3. The CDR3 has 13 residues. The germline V gene encodes CDR1 SQVTM and CDR2 ANQGSEA. In DNA, the CDR3 is TGCAGCGGCGAGCGGGGGGGCTACAATGAGCAGTTCTTC. Its protein is CSGERGGYNEQFF.